This entry describes one TCR beta chain. The sample comes from a study of shared clonotypes between healthy human individuals. This CDR3 spans 15 amino acids. Germline CDR1 is SGHVS and CDR2 is FNYEAQ. V was pared by 5 bases and J by 4 bases, with 7 bases of the junction left unmatched. Several immunoSEQ plates received, in even portions, the genomic DNA of each subset. TCRdb's copy holds only in-frame clones and misses some; the assay was immunoSEQ multiplex PCR. The sample records about 670,000 clones, approximately 79% being singletons. The sample comprised memory CD4+ T cells sorted from blood. The subset is: CD45RA-negative fraction. The receptor was isolated from a woman in her 30s in good health. V usage is TRBV7-6 and J usage is TRBJ2-3; 9 positions agree with TRBD1. The CDR3 bases are TGTGCCAGCAGCACCCGGACAGGGGAGTCAGATACGCAGTATTTT. Amino acids: CASSTRTGESDTQYF.